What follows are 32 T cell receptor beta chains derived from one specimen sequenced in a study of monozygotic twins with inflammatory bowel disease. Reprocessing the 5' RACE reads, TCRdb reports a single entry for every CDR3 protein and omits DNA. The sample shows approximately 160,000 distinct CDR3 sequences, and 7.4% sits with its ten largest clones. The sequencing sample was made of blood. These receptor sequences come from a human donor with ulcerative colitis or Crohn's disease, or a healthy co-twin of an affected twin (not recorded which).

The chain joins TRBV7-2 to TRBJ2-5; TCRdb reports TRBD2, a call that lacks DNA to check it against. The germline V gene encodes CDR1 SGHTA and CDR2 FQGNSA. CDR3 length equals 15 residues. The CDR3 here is CASSLARADQETQYF. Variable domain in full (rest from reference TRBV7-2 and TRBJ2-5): GAGVSQSPSNKVTEKGKDVELRCDPISGHTALYWYRQSLGQGLEFLIYFQGNSAPDKSGLPSDRFSAERTGGSVSTLTIQRTQQEDSAVYLCASSLARADQETQYFGPGTRLLVL.

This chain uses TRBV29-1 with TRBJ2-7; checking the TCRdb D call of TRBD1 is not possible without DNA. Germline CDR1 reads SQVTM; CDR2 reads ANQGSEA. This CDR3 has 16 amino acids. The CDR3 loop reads CSVEEPGQGAVYEQYF.

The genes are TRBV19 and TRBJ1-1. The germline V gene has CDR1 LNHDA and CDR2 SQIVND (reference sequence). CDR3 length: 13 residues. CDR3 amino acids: CASSILGPSEAFF.

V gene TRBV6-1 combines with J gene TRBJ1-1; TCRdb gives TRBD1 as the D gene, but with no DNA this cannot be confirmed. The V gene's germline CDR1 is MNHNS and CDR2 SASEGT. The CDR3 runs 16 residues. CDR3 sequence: CASFNGPQGGNTEAFF.

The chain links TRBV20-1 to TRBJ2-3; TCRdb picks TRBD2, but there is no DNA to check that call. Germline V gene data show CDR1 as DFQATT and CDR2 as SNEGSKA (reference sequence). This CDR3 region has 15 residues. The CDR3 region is CSARPLAGPSGGQYF.

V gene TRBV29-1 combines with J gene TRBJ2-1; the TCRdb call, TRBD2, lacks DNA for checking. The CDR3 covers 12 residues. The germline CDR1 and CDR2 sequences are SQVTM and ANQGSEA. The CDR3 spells CGGLDYYNEQFF.

The CDR3 is CASSQGEPGLAGPPYEQYF. The rearrangement joins TRBV3-1 to TRBJ2-7; the D gene TCRdb calls, TRBD2, cannot be checked with no DNA. The CDR3 is 19 residues long. Germline V gene data show CDR1 as LGHDT and CDR2 as YNNKEL (reference sequence).

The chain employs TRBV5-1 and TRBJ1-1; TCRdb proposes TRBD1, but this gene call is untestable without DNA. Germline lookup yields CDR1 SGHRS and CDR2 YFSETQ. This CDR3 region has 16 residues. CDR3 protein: CASRALYRGTNTEAFF.

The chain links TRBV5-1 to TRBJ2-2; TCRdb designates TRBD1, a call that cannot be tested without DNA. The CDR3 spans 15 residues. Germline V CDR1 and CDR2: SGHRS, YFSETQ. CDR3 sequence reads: CASSVDRVDTGELFF.

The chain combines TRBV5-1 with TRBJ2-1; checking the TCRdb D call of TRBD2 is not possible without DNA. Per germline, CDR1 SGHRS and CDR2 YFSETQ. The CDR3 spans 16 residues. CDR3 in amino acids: CASSLILAGGPNEQFF.

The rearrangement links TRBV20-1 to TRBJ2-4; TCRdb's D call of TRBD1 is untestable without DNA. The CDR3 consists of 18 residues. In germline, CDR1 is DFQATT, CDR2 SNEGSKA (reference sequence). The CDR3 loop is CSARGPKTGATAKNIQYF.

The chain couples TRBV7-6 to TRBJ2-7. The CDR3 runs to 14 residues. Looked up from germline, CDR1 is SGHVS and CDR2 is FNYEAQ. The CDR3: CASSLGTSTYEQYF.

The CDR3 loop is CASSYSTSGRDYEQYF. The V gene is TRBV6-5, the J gene TRBJ2-7; the D gene TCRdb calls, TRBD2, cannot be checked with no DNA. CDR3 length: 16 amino acids. In germline, CDR1 is MNHEY, CDR2 SVGAGI.

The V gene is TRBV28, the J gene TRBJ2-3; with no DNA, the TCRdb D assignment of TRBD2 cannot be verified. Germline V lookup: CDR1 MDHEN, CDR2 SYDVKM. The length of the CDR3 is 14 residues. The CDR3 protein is CASSLAGGDNAQYF.

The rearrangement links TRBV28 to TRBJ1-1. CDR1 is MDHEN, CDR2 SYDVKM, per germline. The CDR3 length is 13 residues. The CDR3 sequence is CASTPFWNTEAFF.

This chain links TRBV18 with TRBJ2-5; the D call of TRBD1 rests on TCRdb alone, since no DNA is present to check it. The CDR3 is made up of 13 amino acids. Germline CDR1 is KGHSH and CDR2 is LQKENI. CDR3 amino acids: CASSGQGSETQYF.

The CDR3 loop reads CASSVSGNTIYF. The chain is built from TRBV5-1 and TRBJ1-3. From germline, CDR1 is SGHRS and CDR2 YFSETQ. The CDR3 is made up of 12 amino acids.

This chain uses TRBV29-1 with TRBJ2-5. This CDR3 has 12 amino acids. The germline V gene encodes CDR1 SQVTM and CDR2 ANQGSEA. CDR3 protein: CSVGAAQETQYF.

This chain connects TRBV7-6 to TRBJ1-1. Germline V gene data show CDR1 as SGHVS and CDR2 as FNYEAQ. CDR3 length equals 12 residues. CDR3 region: CASSFGSTEAFF.

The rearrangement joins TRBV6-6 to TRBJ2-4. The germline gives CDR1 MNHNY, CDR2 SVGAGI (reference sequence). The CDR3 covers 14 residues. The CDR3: CASTAAEAKNIQYF.

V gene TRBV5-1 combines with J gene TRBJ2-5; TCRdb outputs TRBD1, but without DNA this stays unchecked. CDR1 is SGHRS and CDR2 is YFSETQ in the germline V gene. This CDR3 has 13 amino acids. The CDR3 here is CASSLEGEETQYF.

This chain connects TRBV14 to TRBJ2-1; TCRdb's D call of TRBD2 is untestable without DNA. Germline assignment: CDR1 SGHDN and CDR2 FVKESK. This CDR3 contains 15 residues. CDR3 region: CASSSGLAADNEQFF.

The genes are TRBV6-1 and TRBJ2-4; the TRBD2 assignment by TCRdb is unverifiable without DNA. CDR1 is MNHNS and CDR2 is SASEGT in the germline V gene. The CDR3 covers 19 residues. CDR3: CASSEIGLAGVGAKNIQYF.

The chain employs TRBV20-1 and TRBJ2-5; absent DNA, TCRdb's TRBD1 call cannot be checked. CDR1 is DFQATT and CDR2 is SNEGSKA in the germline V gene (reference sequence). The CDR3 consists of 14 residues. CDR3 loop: CSARESGGFLAQYF.

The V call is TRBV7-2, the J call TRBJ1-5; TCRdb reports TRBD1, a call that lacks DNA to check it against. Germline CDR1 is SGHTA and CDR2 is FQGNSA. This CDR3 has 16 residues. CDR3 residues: CASSLDWTGKGQPQHF.

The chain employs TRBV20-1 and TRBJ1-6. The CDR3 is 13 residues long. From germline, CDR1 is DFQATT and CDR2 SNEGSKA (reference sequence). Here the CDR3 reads CSALTRGDSPLHF.

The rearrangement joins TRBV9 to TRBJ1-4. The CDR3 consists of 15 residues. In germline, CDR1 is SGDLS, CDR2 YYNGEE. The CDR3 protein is CASSVAGSYNEKLFF.

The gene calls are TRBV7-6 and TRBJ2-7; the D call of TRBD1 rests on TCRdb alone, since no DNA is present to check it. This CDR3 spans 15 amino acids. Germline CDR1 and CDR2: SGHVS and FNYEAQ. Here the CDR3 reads CASSPPRGALNEQYF.

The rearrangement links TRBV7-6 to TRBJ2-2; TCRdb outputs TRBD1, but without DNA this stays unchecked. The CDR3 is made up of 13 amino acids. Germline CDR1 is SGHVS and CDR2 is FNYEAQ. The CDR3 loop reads CASSLWGTGELFF.

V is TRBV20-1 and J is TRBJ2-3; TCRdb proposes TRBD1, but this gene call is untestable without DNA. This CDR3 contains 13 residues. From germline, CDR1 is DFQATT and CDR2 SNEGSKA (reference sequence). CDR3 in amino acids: CSAPYGGRDTQYF.

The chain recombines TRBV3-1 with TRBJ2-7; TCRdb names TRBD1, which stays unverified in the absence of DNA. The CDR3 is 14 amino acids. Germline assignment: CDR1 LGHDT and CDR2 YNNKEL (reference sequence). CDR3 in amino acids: CASSQRQGSGEQYF.

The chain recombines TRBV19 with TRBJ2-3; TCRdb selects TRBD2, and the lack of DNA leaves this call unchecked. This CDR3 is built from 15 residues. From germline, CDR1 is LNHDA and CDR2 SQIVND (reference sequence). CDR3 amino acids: CASSPLAGVTDTQYF.